The following is a TCR beta chain sequence with its context. Each subset's genomic DNA was shared equally among a number of immunoSEQ plates. Replicate sorted-subset PCRs were loaded with around 0.2 ug DNA, 30,000 or so T cell genomes. Generated by immunoSEQ multiplex PCR, the TCRdb table keeps only in-frame clones and is missing some. This sample has about 680,000 clones, with less than 80% found just once. The data belong to a study of shared clonotypes between healthy human individuals. Across the whole study: Contributing individuals were two females and a few males aged 18 to 49.

Germline V CDR1 and CDR2: SGHNT, YYREEE (reference sequence). CDR3 length: 15 amino acids. With V trimmed by 4 bases and J by 7 bases, 10 bases remained unmatched. The sequence was obtained from a woman aged 25-40 years in good health. The source material was memory CD4+ T cells sorted from blood. Subset indicated: CD45RA-negative fraction. The V call is TRBV5-4, the J call TRBJ2-7; 11 bases align to TRBD1. The CDR3 DNA reads TGTGCCAGCAGCCGGATACCGGGACAGGGGGGGGAGCAGTACTTC. This encodes CASSRIPGQGGEQYF. Supplemented by reference TRBV5-4 and TRBJ2-7, the full variable domain reads ETGVTQSPTHLIKTRGQQVTLRCSSQSGHNTVSWYQQALGQGPQFIFQYYREEENGRGNFPPRFSGLQFPNYSSELNVNALELDDSALYLCASSRIPGQGGEQYFGPGTRLTVT.